This is a list of T cell receptor beta chains from one sample in a study of CD8 T cells in ankylosing spondylitis. In TCRdb, the 5' RACE reads were re-called with MiXCR into one record per CDR3 protein. The sample holds about 200,000 distinct CDR3 sequences; around 7.9% are singletons and the top ten take over 12%. Sequencing input: blood, either unsorted or a sorted T cell fraction (not recorded which). All receptors derive from a male donor with ankylosing spondylitis. CDR3s include the opening cysteine and the closing phenylalanine or tryptophan. D genes are given only for firm matches. A clone size is listed for some rows: how often the clone was seen (once, few, many), or a class if it is expanded.

j_call: TRBJ2-7; v_call: TRBV11-2; clone_size: many; d_call: .; cdr3_nt: TGTGCCAGCAGCTTTTCCAGACCCTACGAGCAGTACTTC; cdr3_aa: CASSFSRPYEQYF
j_call: TRBJ2-7; v_call: TRBV5-1; clone_size: many; d_call: .; cdr3_nt: TGCGCCAGCAGCTTCGGTTTCAGGAGCTCCTACGAGCAGTACTTC; cdr3_aa: CASSFGFRSSYEQYF
j_call: TRBJ2-3; v_call: TRBV7-2; clone_size: many; d_call: .; cdr3_nt: TGTGCCAGCAGCTTAATATTCCTCACAGATACGCAGTATTTT; cdr3_aa: CASSLIFLTDTQYF
j_call: TRBJ2-7; v_call: TRBV27; clone_size: many; d_call: TRBD2; cdr3_nt: TGTGCCAGCAGTTTAAGCGGGAGATGGGCCTACGAGCAGTACTTC; cdr3_aa: CASSLSGRWAYEQYF
j_call: TRBJ2-2; v_call: TRBV5-7; clone_size: few; d_call: .; cdr3_nt: TGTGCCAGCAGCCCCGGTCGGGGGTACGGGGAGCTGTTTTTT; cdr3_aa: CASSPGRGYGELFF
j_call: TRBJ2-7; v_call: TRBV4-3; clone_size: .; d_call: .; cdr3_nt: TGCGCCAGCAGCCAAGATCGGAATATCTACGAGCAGTACTTC; cdr3_aa: CASSQDRNIYEQYF
j_call: TRBJ2-7; v_call: TRBV10-3; clone_size: many; d_call: TRBD2; cdr3_nt: TGTGCCATCAACCCCACTAGCGGGACTTCCTACGAGCAGTACTTC; cdr3_aa: CAINPTSGTSYEQYF
j_call: TRBJ1-2; v_call: TRBV27; clone_size: many; d_call: .; cdr3_nt: TGTGCCAGCAGTTTATCAGCGACAGGCGGTTATGGCTACACCTTC; cdr3_aa: CASSLSATGGYGYTF
j_call: TRBJ2-7; v_call: TRBV4-2; clone_size: many; d_call: .; cdr3_nt: TGTGCCAGCAGCCATCACAGTCCCGAGAAGAGCGAGCAGTACTTC; cdr3_aa: CASSHHSPEKSEQYF
j_call: TRBJ1-2; v_call: TRBV12-5; clone_size: many; d_call: .; cdr3_nt: TGTGCTAGTGGCCCTAAGGGACTGAGCTATGGCTACACCTTC; cdr3_aa: CASGPKGLSYGYTF